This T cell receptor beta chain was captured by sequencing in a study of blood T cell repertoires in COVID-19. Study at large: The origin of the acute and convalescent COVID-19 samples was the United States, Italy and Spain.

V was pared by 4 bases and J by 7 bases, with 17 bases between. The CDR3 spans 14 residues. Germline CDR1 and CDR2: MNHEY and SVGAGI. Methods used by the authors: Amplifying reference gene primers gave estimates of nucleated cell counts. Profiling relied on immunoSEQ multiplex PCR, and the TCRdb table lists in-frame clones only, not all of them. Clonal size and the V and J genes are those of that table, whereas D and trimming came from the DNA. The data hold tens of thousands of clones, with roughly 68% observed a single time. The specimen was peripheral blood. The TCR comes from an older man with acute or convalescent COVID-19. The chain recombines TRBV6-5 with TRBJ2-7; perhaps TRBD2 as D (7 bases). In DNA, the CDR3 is TGTGCCAGCAGTTTAACCGGGGGGCCCCGGGAGCAGTACTTC. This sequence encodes CASSLTGGPREQYF.